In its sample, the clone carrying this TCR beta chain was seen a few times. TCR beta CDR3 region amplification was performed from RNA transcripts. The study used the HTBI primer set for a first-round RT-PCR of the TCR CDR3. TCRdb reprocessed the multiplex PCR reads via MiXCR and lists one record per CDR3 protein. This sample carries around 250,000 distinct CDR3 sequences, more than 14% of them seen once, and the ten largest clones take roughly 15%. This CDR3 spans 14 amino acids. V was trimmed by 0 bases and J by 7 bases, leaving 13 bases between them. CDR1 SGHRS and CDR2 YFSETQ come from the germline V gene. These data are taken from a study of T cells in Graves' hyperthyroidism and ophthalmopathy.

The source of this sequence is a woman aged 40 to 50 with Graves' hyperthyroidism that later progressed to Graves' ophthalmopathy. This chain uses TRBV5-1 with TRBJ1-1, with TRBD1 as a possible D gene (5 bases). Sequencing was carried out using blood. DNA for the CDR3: TGCGCCAGCAGCTTGGACTGGGGCCATTATGAAGCTTTCTTT. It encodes CASSLDWGHYEAFF.